This passage covers 23 T cell receptor beta chains from one sample sequenced in a study of blood T cell repertoires in COVID-19. Method: immunoSEQ multiplex PCR; TCRdb's copy keeps in-frame clones and lacks some. The sample lists about 250,000 clones, about 91% occurring once. The sample taken for sequencing was peripheral blood. The receptors here all came from a man aged 80 or over with acute or convalescent COVID-19.

The chain is built from TRBV11-2 and TRBJ2-7; 8 positions agree with TRBD1. Trimming at V came to 5 bases and at J to 2 bases, leaving 11 bases not matched to a gene. This CDR3 has 16 residues. Germline CDR1 reads SGHAT; CDR2 reads FQNNGV. CDR3 sequence reads: CASSPGPGQEPYEQYF. CDR3 sequence (DNA): TGTGCCAGCAGCCCAGGACCGGGACAGGAACCCTACGAGCAGTACTTC.

This rearrangement joins TRBV6-4 to TRBJ2-3; the D gene is possibly TRBD1 (5 bases). CDR3 length: 15 amino acids. Germline CDR1 and CDR2: MRHNA and SNTAGT. The V end lost 3 bases, the J end lost 3 bases, and 13 bases lay between the germline ends. The CDR3 protein is CASSEEQGPTDTQYF. In nucleotides, the CDR3 is TGTGCCAGCAGTGAAGAGCAGGGTCCTACAGATACGCAGTATTTT.

This rearrangement joins TRBV18 to TRBJ2-1; 9 bases map to TRBD2. V lost 5 bases, J lost 8 bases, and 13 bases stayed unmatched. This CDR3 is built from 16 residues. From germline, CDR1 is KGHSH and CDR2 LQKENI. The CDR3 is CASSTDSGSAGDEQFF. The CDR3 DNA follows: TGTGCCAGCTCAACGGATAGCGGGAGTGCTGGCGATGAGCAGTTCTTC.

The chain links TRBV7-3 to TRBJ1-1; D gene ambiguous. With 0 bases removed from V and 4 bases from J, the gap between germline ends came to 6 bases. The CDR3 loop spans 13 amino acids. Germline V gene data show CDR1 as SGHTA and CDR2 as FQGTGA. The CDR3 sequence: CASSLTGFTEAFF. CDR3 nucleotides: TGTGCCAGCAGCTTAACTGGCTTCACTGAAGCTTTCTTT.

This sequence joins TRBV15 and TRBJ1-1; D unresolved. Trimming took off 0 bases at V and 11 bases at J, with 13 bases between the two ends. Germline V gene lookup returns CDR1 LNHNV and CDR2 YYDKDF (reference sequence). The CDR3 totals 13 residues. CDR3 coding DNA: TGTGCCACCAGCAGAGAGGCGGAGAGGGTTGCTTTCTTT. Amino acid sequence: CATSREAERVAFF.

This chain links TRBV6-2 or TRBV6-3 with TRBJ2-1; D may be TRBD2 (5 bases). The CDR3 totals 14 residues. Trimming pared 6 bases from V and 5 bases from J, leaving 14 bases between. Germline V gene sequence: CDR1 MNHEY, CDR2 SVGEGT. The CDR3 here is CASSPQRTHNEQFF. The CDR3 nucleotides are TGTGCCAGCAGCCCCCAGCGGACCCACAATGAGCAGTTCTTC.

The V and J genes are TRBV4-2 and TRBJ1-1; TRBD1 aligns across 7 bases. This CDR3 region has 15 residues. CDR1 and CDR2 from the germline V gene are LGHNA and YNFKEQ. V lost 3 bases and J lost 1; bases outside the gene matches: 5. CDR3 bases: TGTGCCAGCAGCCAGTCGGGACAGCAGAACACTGAAGCTTTCTTT. Residues: CASSQSGQQNTEAFF.

The genes are TRBV7-8 and TRBJ1-2, with D possibly matching TRBD1 (6 bases). CDR1 and CDR2 from the germline V gene are SGHVS and FQNEAQ. Trimming removed 1 base at V and 3 bases at J, with 9 bases between. This CDR3 is 14 amino acids long. The CDR3 bases are TGTGCCAGCAGCTTAGTACAGGGTGACTATGGCTACACCTTC. This gives the protein CASSLVQGDYGYTF.

J is TRBJ1-5 and V is TRBV27; D not certain. V gave up 5 bases and J gave up 7 bases, with 24 bases separating them. Germline CDR1 reads MNHEY; CDR2 reads SMNVEV (reference sequence). The CDR3 runs to 17 residues. CDR3 residues: CASSPFSFGSFGQPQHF. The CDR3 bases are TGTGCCAGCAGTCCCTTTTCCTTCGGGTCCTTTGGGCAGCCCCAGCATTTT.

The chain recombines TRBV2 with TRBJ2-5; the match to TRBD2 covers 8 bases. Germline CDR1 SNHLY, CDR2 FYNNEI. The CDR3 runs to 16 residues. V dropped 6 bases and J dropped 1; count of bases not matched to a gene: 10. The CDR3 DNA reads TGTGCCAGCAGCCCCCGTAGCGGGACAACCCAAGAGACCCAGTACTTC. The encoded protein is CASSPRSGTTQETQYF.

The rearrangement joins TRBV9 to TRBJ2-1; the match to TRBD1 covers 8 bases. V gave up 0 bases and J gave up 5 bases; unmatched junction bases: 10. The CDR3 is made up of 17 amino acids. Germline CDR1 is SGDLS and CDR2 is YYNGEE. The CDR3: CASSVEFWQGAHNEQFF. In nucleotides, the CDR3 is TGTGCCAGCAGCGTAGAGTTTTGGCAGGGGGCTCACAATGAGCAGTTCTTC.

The chain has TRBV3-1 (or the pseudogene TRBV3-2) and TRBJ1-6; the D gene is possibly TRBD1 (5 bases). The V gene lost 0 bases and the J gene lost 3 bases, with 6 bases spanning the gap. Germline values: CDR1 LGHDT, CDR2 YNNKEL (reference sequence). The CDR3 is 15 amino acids. CDR3 amino acids: CASSQDGHYNSPLHF. In DNA form, the CDR3 reads TGTGCCAGCAGCCAAGACGGACACTATAATTCACCCCTCCACTTT.

The chain joins TRBV15 to TRBJ2-1, with 12 nucleotides matching TRBD2. This CDR3 is built from 17 residues. Losses at the gene ends were 0 bases for V and 7 bases for J; bases not matched to a gene: 7. Germline V lookup: CDR1 LNHNV, CDR2 YYDKDF (reference sequence). The chain's CDR3 is CATSRDLAGGRQNEQFF. The CDR3 region has the DNA TGTGCCACCAGCAGAGATCTAGCGGGAGGGCGTCAGAATGAGCAGTTCTTC.

The chain links TRBV5-1 to TRBJ1-1; TRBD1 agrees at 7 bases. With 0 bases clipped from V and 1 base from J, the junction kept 9 bases outside the gene matches. Germline CDR1 SGHRS, CDR2 YFSETQ. CDR3 length: 17 amino acids. As DNA, the CDR3 is TGCGCCAGCAGCTTGGAAGGGACAGCGAGAGGGAACACTGAAGCTTTCTTT. Protein: CASSLEGTARGNTEAFF.

The chain combines TRBV27 with TRBJ2-1; 11 bases are a match to TRBD2. This CDR3 region has 19 residues. CDR1 MNHEY and CDR2 SMNVEV come from the germline V gene (reference sequence). After removal of 5 bases from V and 9 bases from J, the junction contained 21 bases not matched to a gene. CDR3 in amino acids: CASSPLSRLAGTTDSEQFF. CDR3 nucleotide sequence: TGTGCCAGCAGTCCCCTCTCAAGACTAGCGGGAACTACTGATAGTGAGCAGTTCTTC.

This chain connects TRBV6-5 to TRBJ1-1, with a tentative D call TRBD1 (5 bases). There are 14 residues in the CDR3. V was clipped by 10 bases and J by 1 base, with 16 bases between them. Germline values: CDR1 MNHEY, CDR2 SVGAGI. In nucleotides, the CDR3 is TGTGCCACCAGACGAGACAGACAGAACACTGAAGCTTTCTTT. Protein sequence: CATRRDRQNTEAFF.

The rearrangement uses TRBV7-6 and TRBJ2-3, with 9 bases matching TRBD1. Germline V CDR1 and CDR2: SGHVS, FNYEAQ. The CDR3 contains 15 residues. V shed 5 bases, J shed 3 bases, and the junction held 6 bases outside the gene matches. In DNA form, the CDR3 reads TGTGCCAGCAGCCATCCGGGACAGGGAACAGATACGCAGTATTTT. This sequence encodes CASSHPGQGTDTQYF.

The chain has TRBV4-1 and TRBJ2-4; 9 positions match TRBD1. Germline CDR1 reads MGHRA; CDR2 reads YSYEKL. There are 19 residues in the CDR3. Trimming cost V 1 base and J 4 bases; bases outside gene matches: 14. CDR3 amino acids: CASSQAFAGTGRSKNIQYF. CDR3 coding DNA: TGCGCCAGCAGCCAAGCGTTTGCCGGGACAGGGAGGTCAAAAAACATTCAGTACTTC.

The chain employs TRBV2 and TRBJ1-5, with D tentatively TRBD1 (5 bases). Trimming stripped 7 bases from V and 1 base from J, with 8 bases between. The CDR3 totals 13 residues. Germline values: CDR1 SNHLY, CDR2 FYNNEI. The CDR3 region is CASTRQSNQPQHF. The CDR3, as DNA: TGTGCCAGCACCCGACAGAGCAATCAGCCCCAGCATTTT.

The chain combines TRBV5-4 with TRBJ2-3; 9 bases fit TRBD2. This CDR3 has 16 amino acids. Germline assignment: CDR1 SGHNT and CDR2 YYREEE (reference sequence). V lost 4 bases, J lost 2 bases, and 8 bases stayed unmatched. CDR3 nucleotides: TGTGCCAGCAGCCTCCGGCTAGCGGGACCCACAGATACGCAGTATTTT. Translation: CASSLRLAGPTDTQYF.

The chain combines TRBV5-6 with TRBJ1-1, with TRBD1 identical over 7 bases. Germline V gene data show CDR1 as SGHDT and CDR2 as YYEEEE. CDR3 length: 18 residues. The trim removed 0 bases at V and 1 base at J, leaving 12 bases unmatched. CDR3 in DNA: TGTGCCAGCAGCTTGGCCAGGGGACAGCGATTTAGGAACACTGAAGCTTTCTTT. Translation: CASSLARGQRFRNTEAFF.

This chain joins TRBV5-1 and TRBJ2-1; 10 bases fit TRBD1. Unmatched junction bases numbered 5, after V lost 1 base and J lost 7 bases. The CDR3 is 15 amino acids. CDR1 and CDR2 (germline): SGHRS, YFSETQ. Here the CDR3 DNA reads TGCGCCAGCAGCTTGAGGACAGGGGGAGGGAATGAGCAGTTCTTC. Translation gives CASSLRTGGGNEQFF.

This sequence joins TRBV5-1 and TRBJ1-1, with 9 bases aligning to TRBD1. The CDR3 loop spans 14 amino acids. V trimming: 1 base; J trimming: 4 bases; junction bases outside the gene matches: 2. Germline V CDR1 and CDR2: SGHRS, YFSETQ. Here the CDR3 DNA reads TGCGCCAGCAGCTTGACAGGGGGCGTCACTGAAGCTTTCTTT. Amino acid sequence: CASSLTGGVTEAFF.